Presented here are 28 T cell receptor beta chains from one specimen sequenced in a study of T cells in localized non-small cell lung cancer. TCRdb's copy holds only in-frame clones and misses some; the assay was immunoSEQ multiplex PCR. The data hold over a thousand clones, with roughly a quarter observed a single time. Specimen: normal lung tissue next to the tumor, collected before any cancer treatment. The receptors derive from a woman aged 18 to 49 with stage III lung adenocarcinoma.

In its sample, this clone is medium-sized. The chain has TRBV7-1 and TRBJ1-1; a possible D gene is TRBD1 (5 bases). TRBV7-1 is an open reading frame, and its role is uncertain. The CDR3 has 16 amino acids. V lost 4 bases and J 2 bases, leaving 17 bases between the germline ends. In DNA, the CDR3 is TGTGCCAGCAGCTTAAACCCCGAAGGGGTTAACACTGAAGCTTTCTTT. As protein: CASSLNPEGVNTEAFF.

In this sample, this clone is medium-sized. The V gene is TRBV11-3, the J gene TRBJ2-7, with 8 bases matching TRBD1. Germline V gives CDR1 SGHNT, CDR2 YENEEA. The V segment lost 5 bases and the J segment 5 bases; nucleotides outside the gene matches: 8. The CDR3 is 14 amino acids. Here the CDR3 DNA reads TGTGCCAGCAGCCGATGGACAGGGTTCCACGAGCAGTACTTC. This sequence encodes CASSRWTGFHEQYF.

This clone was recorded many times. The chain recombines TRBV7-1 with TRBJ2-2; D not resolved. TRBV7-1 has ORF status, its function being uncertain. The V gene lost 4 bases and the J gene lost 6 bases, with 12 bases spanning the gap. This CDR3 is built from 14 residues. The CDR3 region is CASSLGYSSGELFF. The CDR3 bases are TGTGCCAGCAGCTTGGGGTACAGCTCCGGGGAGCTGTTTTTT.

This chain uses TRBV11-3 with TRBJ1-1, with TRBD1 matching over 8 bases. This CDR3 is 15 amino acids long. Germline V gives CDR1 SGHNT, CDR2 YENEEA. V dropped 1 base and J dropped 5; count of bases not matched to a gene: 6. CDR3 coding DNA: TGTGCCAGCAGCTTAGTGGGGACAGGACAAACTGAAGCTTTCTTT. This gives the protein CASSLVGTGQTEAFF.

The V call is TRBV19, the J call TRBJ1-1, with D hard to call. Germline V lookup: CDR1 LNHDA, CDR2 SQIVND (reference sequence). Deletions cut 8 bases from V and 2 bases from J, with 9 bases between. CDR3 length: 12 amino acids. CDR3 sequence (DNA): TGTGCCAGTCGCTACTCAAACACTGAAGCTTTCTTT. Encoded protein: CASRYSNTEAFF.

This clone is classed as large. One end of the junction is discordant with germline, which a read error may explain. This chain connects TRBV11-3 to TRBJ1-1; 9 bases line up with TRBD1. The germline V gene has CDR1 SGHNT and CDR2 YENEEA. This CDR3 is 14 amino acids long. The CDR3 DNA follows: TGTGCCAGCACCTTAGGAACAGGGGGCTCTGAAGCTTTCTTT. Protein: CASTLGTGGSEAFF.

V is TRBV11-3 and J is TRBJ2-7; D might be TRBD1 (6 bases). The CDR3 loop spans 15 amino acids. Germline CDR1 SGHNT, CDR2 YENEEA. V was clipped by 3 bases and J by 0 bases, with 12 bases between them. Written as DNA, the CDR3 is TGTGCCAGCAGCTTCGACAGGAGACCCTCCTACGAGCAGTACTTC. It encodes CASSFDRRPSYEQYF.

This clone was observed a handful of times. The rearrangement links TRBV5-1 to TRBJ2-1, with 9 bases aligning to TRBD2. CDR1 is SGHRS and CDR2 is YFSETQ in the germline V gene. Trimming took 4 bases from V and 7 from J; bases not matched to a gene: 6. CDR3 length: 14 residues. This CDR3 is CASSRLAGVNEQFF. In DNA, the CDR3 is TGCGCCAGCAGCCGTTTAGCGGGGGTGAATGAGCAGTTCTTC.

There are a few counts of this clone. This chain connects TRBV6-8 to TRBJ1-2; tentatively, D is TRBD1 (5 bases). Trimming took off 0 bases at V and 6 bases at J, with 11 bases between the two ends. This CDR3 spans 14 amino acids. From germline, CDR1 is MNHGY and CDR2 SAAAGT. The DNA of the CDR3 is TGTGCCAGCAGTTACTCTAATGGGGGGGATGGCTACACCTTC. Amino acid sequence: CASSYSNGGDGYTF.

This clone is large by share. Written as DNA, the CDR3 is TGTGCCACCATCGACAGGACTACCGAAGCTTTCTTT. Translated: CATIDRTTEAFF. The chain combines TRBV6-8 with TRBJ1-1; tentative D call: TRBD1 (6 bases). The CDR3 covers 12 residues. V lost 10 bases and J 8 bases, leaving 17 bases between the germline ends. CDR1 MNHGY and CDR2 SAAAGT come from the germline V gene.

By frequency in the sample, this clone is large. This chain links TRBV6-8 with TRBJ2-1; TRBD2 matches at 8 bases. V was clipped by 5 bases and J by 12 bases; unmatched bases: 15. The CDR3 sequence is 15 residues long. In germline, CDR1 is MNHGY, CDR2 SAAAGT. The CDR3 DNA reads TGTGCCAGCAGTAAGACAGGCTCGGGGGGGGTTTGGCAGTTCTTC. It codes for CASSKTGSGGVWQFF.

This clone was detected a few times. This chain connects TRBV19 to TRBJ2-1; TRBD2 agrees at 7 bases. Trimming removed 4 bases from V and 5 bases from J; junction bases left unmatched: 8. The CDR3 is 15 amino acids. Per the germline V gene, CDR1 is LNHDA and CDR2 is SQIVND (reference sequence). CDR3 in amino acids: CASSTVGGDHNEQFF. Written as DNA, the CDR3 is TGTGCCAGTAGTACCGTGGGGGGGGACCACAATGAGCAGTTCTTC.

This clone was found a few times. This chain links TRBV6-8 with TRBJ2-1; perhaps D is TRBD1 or TRBD2 (6 bases each). V dropped 8 bases and J dropped 6 bases, with 14 bases sitting between them. This CDR3 is built from 13 residues. Germline assignment: CDR1 MNHGY and CDR2 SAAAGT. The CDR3 region has the DNA TGTGCCAGCGGGGGGCCTCTTTTCAATGAGCAGTTCTTC. It is translated as CASGGPLFNEQFF.

The chain combines TRBV23-1 with TRBJ1-5; 9 nucleotides agree with TRBD1. TRBV23-1 is given ORF status, its function remaining uncertain. The CDR3 sequence is 17 residues long. With V trimmed by 0 bases and J by 0 bases, 3 bases remained unmatched. Written as DNA, the CDR3 is TGCGCCAGCAGTCAATCAGGGACAGGGAATAGCAATCAGCCCCAGCATTTT. Protein sequence: CASSQSGTGNSNQPQHF.

In this sample, this clone turned up a few times. With the read ending 1 residue before the CDR3 end, the germline J gene is used to fill in that end. The chain couples TRBV10-3 to TRBJ2-1; 8 bases agree with TRBD2. With V trimmed by 0 bases and J by 13 bases, 2 bases remained unmatched. The germline V gene has CDR1 ENHRY and CDR2 SYGVKD. The length of the CDR3 is 12 residues. The CDR3 bases that were read are TGTGCCATCAGTGAGTCCGCGGGGGGACAGTTC. It translates to CAISESAGGQF. The CDR3, in full, reads CAISESAGGQFF.

By share, this clone ranks as large. The CDR3 region is CASSRPGEGGYTF. The CDR3 region has the DNA TGTGCCAGCAGCCGGCCCGGGGAGGGTGGCTACACCTTC. The chain recombines TRBV14 with TRBJ1-2, with D unresolved. The germline V gene encodes CDR1 SGHDN and CDR2 FVKESK. With 4 bases removed from V and 7 bases from J, the gap between germline ends came to 13 bases. The CDR3 length is 13 residues.

This clone qualifies as large. This chain connects TRBV6-8 to TRBJ2-1; D is perhaps TRBD2 (6 bases). The CDR3 has 16 amino acids. Germline CDR1 and CDR2: MNHGY and SAAAGT. Trimming shortened V by 5 bases and J by 3 bases, and 17 bases separated the two germline ends. The CDR3 loop is CASSATLAELYNEQFF. The CDR3 DNA follows: TGTGCCAGCAGTGCTACCTTAGCGGAGCTCTACAATGAGCAGTTCTTC.

This clone was detected a few times. The rearrangement links TRBV10-2 to TRBJ1-6, with D uncertain. CDR3 length equals 20 residues. Germline V gene data show CDR1 as WSHSY and CDR2 as SAAADI. Trimming removed 4 bases from V and 2 bases from J, with 24 bases in between. The CDR3: CASSGRPGFARRTYNSPLHF. The CDR3 DNA reads as TGCGCCAGCAGTGGGAGGCCGGGCTTCGCGAGGCGGACCTATAATTCACCCCTCCACTTT.

This clone was seen only a few times. In DNA, the CDR3 is TGTGCCAGCAGCTACCGGGACAGGGGTTCACCCCTCCACTTT. Its protein is CASSYRDRGSPLHF. The chain links TRBV11-3 to TRBJ1-6; TRBD1 aligns across 10 bases. CDR3 length: 14 amino acids. The V gene's germline CDR1 is SGHNT and CDR2 YENEEA. Unmatched junction bases numbered 3, after V lost 4 bases and J lost 9 bases. Based on the CDR3 plus reference TRBV11-3 and TRBJ1-6, the full variable domain is EAGVVQSPRYKIIEKKQPVAFWCNPISGHNTLYWYLQNLGQGPELLIRYENEEAVDDSQLPKDRFSAERLKGVDSTLKIQPAELGDSAVYLCASSYRDRGSPLHFGNGTRLTVT.

The chain links TRBV18 to TRBJ2-1; D not resolved. The CDR3 consists of 15 residues. Trimming removed 6 bases at V and 5 bases at J, with 17 bases between. Germline assignment: CDR1 KGHSH and CDR2 LQKENI. Here the CDR3 reads CASSLTLGRDNEQFF. The CDR3 region has the DNA TGTGCCAGCTCCCTAACACTCGGAAGGGACAATGAGCAGTTCTTC.

This clone was seen repeatedly, ten times or more. The chain uses TRBV7-1 and TRBJ2-5; no firm D call. TRBV7-1 belongs to the ORF category, with a function that is uncertain. CDR3 length: 13 residues. Trimming pared 4 bases from V and 2 bases from J, leaving 8 bases between. The CDR3 DNA is TGTGCCAGCAGCTTAAACTGGCAAGAGACCCAGTACTTC. Protein: CASSLNWQETQYF.

This clone was seen a handful of times. The chain couples TRBV9 to TRBJ1-4, with unresolved D. This CDR3 region has 14 residues. V was cut by 0 bases and J by 3 bases, with 6 bases left in between. Germline loops: CDR1 SGDLS, CDR2 YYNGEE. CDR3 in DNA: TGTGCCAGCAGCGTAGGGGTGGCTAATGAAAAACTGTTTTTT. It specifies CASSVGVANEKLFF.

The chain is built from TRBV19 and TRBJ2-2, with D possibly being TRBD2 (5 bases). The germline V gene encodes CDR1 LNHDA and CDR2 SQIVND (reference sequence). V was shortened by 2 bases and J by 6 bases, with 13 bases between the two germline ends. The CDR3 contains 15 residues. CDR3 bases: TGTGCCAGTAGTATATATTTGGCCGGGGCCGGGGAGCTGTTTTTT. Translating gives CASSIYLAGAGELFF. Filled out from reference TRBV19 and TRBJ2-2, the complete variable domain reads DGGITQSPKYLFRKEGQNVTLSCEQNLNHDAMYWYRQDPGQGLRLIYYSQIVNDFQKGDIAEGYSVSREKKESFPLTVTSAQKNPTAFYLCASSIYLAGAGELFFGEGSRLTVL.

The chain uses TRBV18 and TRBJ1-6, with 8 bases matching TRBD1. Germline assignment: CDR1 KGHSH and CDR2 LQKENI. The length of the CDR3 is 15 residues. The junction had 5 bases not matched to a gene; V was cut back by 2 bases and J by 8 bases. CDR3 sequence reads: CASSPDRGVDSPLHF. CDR3 nucleotide sequence: TGTGCCAGCTCACCAGACAGGGGTGTAGATTCACCCCTCCACTTT.

With regard to this clone: An end of the junction differs from the germline gene, which may be a read error. This chain joins TRBV15 and TRBJ2-4; tentatively, D is TRBD1 (5 bases). Germline CDR1 is LNHNV and CDR2 is YYDKDF (reference sequence). There are 15 residues in the CDR3. The CDR3 sequence: CATSRYAQATNIQYF. The CDR3 DNA reads TGTGCCACCAGCAGATATGCACAGGCCACAAACATTCAGTACTTC.

V gene TRBV19 combines with J gene TRBJ1-3; tentatively, D is TRBD1 (5 bases). Looked up from germline, CDR1 is LNHDA and CDR2 is SQIVND (reference sequence). The CDR3 has 14 residues. V shed 11 bases and J shed 4 bases, with 18 bases lying between them. The CDR3 coding sequence is TGTGCCTTCCGGGGGATCCAGAGAGGAAACACCATATATTTT. This sequence encodes CAFRGIQRGNTIYF.

There are a few counts of this clone. The chain couples TRBV19 to TRBJ2-7; TRBD1 agrees at 8 bases. This CDR3 has 14 residues. Germline trimming cut 8 bases from V and 4 bases from J; bases unmatched to any gene: 10. Germline V gene data show CDR1 as LNHDA and CDR2 as SQIVND (reference sequence). The CDR3 region is CASSTTGALYEQYF. CDR3 bases: TGTGCCAGTTCAACGACAGGGGCCCTTTACGAGCAGTACTTC.

The rearrangement joins TRBV6-8 to TRBJ1-6; 7 bases align to TRBD1. There are 15 residues in the CDR3. Germline V gives CDR1 MNHGY, CDR2 SAAAGT. The trim removed 4 bases at V and 8 bases at J, leaving 8 bases unmatched. The CDR3, as DNA: TGTGCCAGCAGTTGGGGGCAGGGGGGGCATTCACCCCTCCACTTT. Its translation is CASSWGQGGHSPLHF.